These 30 T cell receptor beta chains originate from one sample sequenced in a study of blood T cell repertoires in COVID-19. Sequenced by immunoSEQ multiplex PCR; TCRdb stores in-frame clones only, minus some. The top ten hold 2.3% of the sample, which has roughly 250,000 clones, approximately 91% seen once. Sequences were obtained from PBMCs or T cells enriched from blood (not recorded which). The origin of the receptors is a woman aged 40 to 50 with acute COVID-19.

The chain employs TRBV29-1 and TRBJ1-3, with no clear D. The germline V and J ends were trimmed by 2 bases and 4 bases, with 3 bases remaining between them. The CDR3 consists of 11 residues. Germline V CDR1 and CDR2: SQVTM, ANQGSEA. In DNA form, the CDR3 reads TGCAGCGTTGAACAGGGAAACACCATATATTTT. It translates to CSVEQGNTIYF.

The chain has TRBV7-9 and TRBJ1-2; the D gene is possibly TRBD1 (5 bases). This CDR3 region has 15 residues. Looked up from germline, CDR1 is SEHNR and CDR2 is FQNEAQ (reference sequence). V was clipped by 2 bases and J by 4 bases, with 14 bases between them. CDR3 protein: CASSLRGPTTYGYTF. DNA for the CDR3: TGTGCCAGCAGCTTAAGGGGCCCCACAACCTATGGCTACACCTTC.

The chain recombines TRBV3-1 (or the pseudogene TRBV3-2) with TRBJ2-7; 8 nucleotides line up with TRBD1. J lost 3 bases, V lost 4 bases, and 5 bases had no gene match. The CDR3 spans 14 residues. The germline V gene has CDR1 LGHDT and CDR2 YNNKEL (reference sequence). The CDR3 nucleotides read TGTGCCAGCAGCCTCGAGGGACAGGTCTACGAGCAGTACTTC. Its protein product is CASSLEGQVYEQYF.

This clone was observed once. This chain uses TRBV7-8 with TRBJ1-5; 7 positions match TRBD1. CDR1 is SGHVS, CDR2 FQNEAQ, per germline. CDR3 size: 15 residues. V lost 4 bases, J lost 1 base, and 4 bases stayed unmatched. This chain's CDR3 is CASSSQGESNQPQHF. The CDR3 region has the DNA TGTGCCAGCAGCTCCCAGGGGGAGAGCAATCAGCCCCAGCATTTT.

This chain connects TRBV5-1 to TRBJ2-2, with D perhaps TRBD1 (6 bases). The CDR3 length is 15 residues. Germline loops: CDR1 SGHRS, CDR2 YFSETQ. V gave up 0 bases and J gave up 3 bases, with 9 bases separating them. The CDR3 DNA sequence: TGCGCCAGCAGCTTGGAAACAGGGTACACCGGGGAGCTGTTTTTT. Translation: CASSLETGYTGELFF.

In its sample, this clone was seen once. The genes are TRBV6-1 and TRBJ2-3, with 7 bases that match TRBD1. Germline V gene data show CDR1 as MNHNS and CDR2 as SASEGT. The CDR3 runs to 16 residues. V dropped 4 bases and J dropped 4; count of bases not matched to a gene: 11. CDR3 sequence (DNA): TGTGCCAGCAGTGTTCGACGAGGGGGCGGCTCAGATACGCAGTATTTT. It translates to CASSVRRGGGSDTQYF.

The chain employs TRBV18 and TRBJ2-5, with D perhaps matching TRBD2 (5 bases). The CDR3 loop spans 13 amino acids. CDR1 is KGHSH, CDR2 LQKENI, per germline. The V and J ends lost 4 bases and 6 bases respectively, with 12 bases between them. As DNA, the CDR3 is TGTGCCAGCTCACTCCCCGGGGTTCAGACCCAGTACTTC. Its translation: CASSLPGVQTQYF.

This chain connects TRBV14 to TRBJ1-2; D call uncertain. The V gene lost 0 bases and the J gene lost 5 bases, with 16 bases spanning the gap. The germline V gene has CDR1 SGHDN and CDR2 FVKESK. The CDR3 sequence is 16 residues long. CDR3 nucleotides: TGTGCCAGCAGCCAAGATCGAACACCCTCTCCTTATGGCTACACCTTC. Translation: CASSQDRTPSPYGYTF.

In DNA, the CDR3 is TGTGCCAGTACCCTAGGGGGGAGGGCCGTGACCCAGTACTTC. It specifies CASTLGGRAVTQYF. The chain employs TRBV7-9 and TRBJ2-5; tentatively, D is TRBD2 (7 bases). V was clipped by 9 bases and J by 7 bases, with 21 bases between them. There are 14 residues in the CDR3. Germline V CDR1 and CDR2: SEHNR, FQNEAQ (reference sequence).

The chain has TRBV2 and TRBJ2-1; D unclear. Trimming shortened V by 2 bases and J by 10 bases, and 6 bases separated the two germline ends. This CDR3 spans 11 amino acids. CDR1 and CDR2 (germline): SNHLY, FYNNEI. The CDR3 DNA is TGTGCCAGCAGTGAAATTATGGAGCAGTTCTTC. Amino acids: CASSEIMEQFF.

The chain joins TRBV5-4 to TRBJ2-2, with TRBD2 matching 7 bases. The CDR3 runs to 16 residues. Germline V CDR1 and CDR2: SGHNT, YYREEE (reference sequence). V lost 3 bases to trimming and J lost 4 bases; unmatched junction nucleotides: 9. The CDR3 bases are TGTGCCAGCAGCTCCAAGGGGTGGGGGGGCACCGGGGAGCTGTTTTTT. Its translation: CASSSKGWGGTGELFF.

This clone has only one observation. The chain carries TRBV6-2 or TRBV6-3 and TRBJ2-2, with a possible D match to TRBD2 (5 bases). In germline, CDR1 is MNHEY, CDR2 SVGEGT. V gave up 5 bases and J gave up 4 bases, with 14 bases separating them. The CDR3 runs to 15 residues. CDR3 coding DNA: TGTGCCAGCAGTGCGACTAACCGGATCACCGGGGAGCTGTTTTTT. It yields the protein CASSATNRITGELFF.

The chain joins TRBV14 to TRBJ2-1, with D tentatively TRBD2 (6 bases). From germline, CDR1 is SGHDN and CDR2 FVKESK. CDR3 length equals 17 residues. V dropped 1 base and J dropped 0 bases, with 13 bases sitting between them. Here the CDR3 DNA reads TGTGCCAGCAGCCAAGGAAAGGGCGGGATCTCCTACAATGAGCAGTTCTTC. Protein sequence: CASSQGKGGISYNEQFF.

The rearrangement uses TRBV7-9 and TRBJ2-2; 8 nucleotides agree with TRBD1. This CDR3 is built from 16 residues. CDR1 is SEHNR, CDR2 FQNEAQ, per germline (reference sequence). V lost 2 bases to trimming and J lost 2 bases; unmatched junction nucleotides: 4. The CDR3: CASSLRTGLNTGELFF. The CDR3 nucleotides are TGTGCCAGCAGCTTACGGACAGGGCTAAACACCGGGGAGCTGTTTTTT.

The table lists this clone with a count of one. This chain uses TRBV5-1 with TRBJ2-3, with D tentatively TRBD2 (6 bases). CDR1 and CDR2 (germline): SGHRS, YFSETQ. The CDR3 has 14 amino acids. V dropped 2 bases and J dropped 0 bases, with 7 bases sitting between them. CDR3 amino acids: CASSFRESTDTQYF. The CDR3 DNA is TGCGCCAGCAGCTTTCGGGAGAGCACAGATACGCAGTATTTT.

This chain connects TRBV19 to TRBJ2-5; 9 positions match TRBD1. The CDR3 spans 15 residues. The germline gives CDR1 LNHDA, CDR2 SQIVND (reference sequence). The junction had 2 bases not matched to a gene; V was cut back by 1 base and J by 2 bases. The CDR3 DNA reads TGTGCCAGTAGTATAGGGACAGGGGTGCAAGAGACCCAGTACTTC. Its protein is CASSIGTGVQETQYF.

The V gene is TRBV5-1, the J gene TRBJ2-5, with 9 bases fitting TRBD1. V lost 3 bases to trimming and J lost 2 bases; unmatched junction nucleotides: 11. CDR1 is SGHRS and CDR2 is YFSETQ in the germline V gene. This CDR3 is 17 amino acids long. The CDR3 spells CASSSQPGQGRQETQYF. CDR3 coding DNA: TGCGCCAGCAGCTCACAACCGGGACAGGGTCGTCAAGAGACCCAGTACTTC.

The chain employs TRBV15 and TRBJ1-4; D is unclear. CDR1 and CDR2 (germline): LNHNV, YYDKDF (reference sequence). Trimming shortened V by 1 base and J by 4 bases, and 13 bases separated the two germline ends. The CDR3 contains 16 residues. The CDR3 DNA is TGTGCCACCAGCAGAGGGTTGACGGGAAGTAATGAAAAACTGTTTTTT. As protein: CATSRGLTGSNEKLFF.

V gene TRBV6-4 combines with J gene TRBJ1-5; D gene ambiguous. V was pared by 3 bases and J by 2 bases, with 8 bases between. From germline, CDR1 is MRHNA and CDR2 SNTAGT. The CDR3 runs to 14 residues. The CDR3 DNA reads TGTGCCAGCAGTGAAAAGGGAGGCAATCAGCCCCAGCATTTT. Protein: CASSEKGGNQPQHF.

The chain has TRBV20-1 and TRBJ1-2; D is uncertain. This CDR3 has 11 residues. In germline, CDR1 is DFQATT, CDR2 SNEGSKA (reference sequence). Between the trimmed V and J ends, which lost 3 bases and 5 bases, there was a span of 7 bases. The CDR3 protein is CSASPLYGYTF. Written as DNA, the CDR3 is TGCAGTGCTAGCCCGCTATATGGCTACACCTTC.

This chain connects TRBV4-3 to TRBJ2-1, with 8 bases that match TRBD1. From germline, CDR1 is LGHNA and CDR2 YSLEER. V lost 4 bases, J lost 6 bases, and 2 bases stayed unmatched. The CDR3 consists of 13 residues. CDR3 loop: CASSLGTGNEQFF. In DNA, the CDR3 is TGCGCCAGCAGCCTCGGGACAGGCAATGAGCAGTTCTTC.

The CDR3 loop is CASSRYRDTEAFF. DNA for the CDR3: TGTGCCAGCAGCCGTTACAGGGATACTGAAGCTTTCTTT. The chain joins TRBV3-1 (or the pseudogene TRBV3-2) to TRBJ1-1, with a weak D call TRBD1 (6 bases). The CDR3 length is 13 residues. CDR1 LGHDT and CDR2 YNNKEL come from the germline V gene (reference sequence). The germline V and J ends were trimmed by 4 bases and 5 bases, with 11 bases remaining between them.

V and J are TRBV11-2 and TRBJ1-3; TRBD1 aligns across 9 bases. The CDR3 loop spans 14 amino acids. Trimming removed 5 bases from V and 4 bases from J; junction bases left unmatched: 3. In germline, CDR1 is SGHAT, CDR2 FQNNGV. CDR3 residues: CASSRQGGGNTIYF. CDR3 DNA: TGTGCCAGCAGCCGACAGGGGGGAGGAAACACCATATATTTT.

The V and J genes are TRBV12-5 and TRBJ2-6; D gene ambiguous. The CDR3 totals 13 residues. Deletions cut 6 bases from V and 0 bases from J, with 3 bases between. In germline, CDR1 is LGHNT, CDR2 FRNRAP. The CDR3 nucleotides are TGTGCTAGTGGCGGCTCTGGGGCCAACGTCCTGACTTTC. Translated: CASGGSGANVLTF.

The chain recombines TRBV27 with TRBJ2-1; 7 positions match TRBD2. The CDR3 spans 15 residues. Losses at the gene ends were 5 bases for V and 6 bases for J; bases not matched to a gene: 10. Germline V gene lookup returns CDR1 MNHEY and CDR2 SMNVEV (reference sequence). In nucleotides, the CDR3 is TGTGCCAGCAGTCGTCTAGCGGACCTCTTCAATGAGCAGTTCTTC. Translated: CASSRLADLFNEQFF.

The gene calls are TRBV30 and TRBJ2-6; 7 bases align to TRBD2. The junction had 13 bases not matched to a gene; V was cut back by 3 bases and J by 2 bases. The germline gives CDR1 GTSNPN, CDR2 SVGIG (reference sequence). The CDR3 has 18 residues. The CDR3 nucleotides read TGTGCCTGGAGCATATCTCGGCGGGAGAGTCCTGGGGCCAACGTCCTGACTTTC. Its translation is CAWSISRRESPGANVLTF.

The V and J genes are TRBV5-1 and TRBJ1-5; D is perhaps TRBD1 (5 bases). CDR1 is SGHRS, CDR2 YFSETQ, per germline. With 4 bases removed from V and 7 bases from J, the gap between germline ends came to 15 bases. The CDR3 loop spans 14 amino acids. This CDR3 reads CASSPQGGVQPQHF. The CDR3 coding sequence is TGCGCCAGCAGCCCCCAGGGTGGGGTCCAGCCCCAGCATTTT.

Details on this clone: One junction end disagrees with the germline gene, perhaps due to a read error. This chain connects TRBV28 to TRBJ2-4; TRBD1 agrees at 10 bases. The CDR3 is 11 residues long. Germline V lookup: CDR1 MDHEN, CDR2 SYDVKM. CDR3 residues: CASTKGQGTLF. The CDR3 bases are TGTGCCAGCACAAAGGGACAGGGGACCCTATTC.

This chain joins TRBV18 and TRBJ1-3; no definite D call. Looked up from germline, CDR1 is KGHSH and CDR2 is LQKENI. Trimming removed 6 bases at V and 0 bases at J, with 12 bases between. The CDR3 length is 15 residues. CDR3 protein: CASSTEGGSGNTIYF. Written as DNA, the CDR3 is TGTGCCAGCTCCACGGAGGGTGGCTCTGGAAACACCATATATTTT.

The rearrangement links TRBV4-2 to TRBJ2-2, with TRBD1 matching 7 bases. Germline trimming cut 4 bases from V and 4 bases from J; bases unmatched to any gene: 9. This CDR3 spans 16 amino acids. Germline V gene sequence: CDR1 LGHNA, CDR2 YNFKEQ. For the CDR3, the DNA is TGTGCCAGCAGCCGAGAGGGGGCGCAAGGCACCGGGGAGCTGTTTTTT. This codes for CASSREGAQGTGELFF.